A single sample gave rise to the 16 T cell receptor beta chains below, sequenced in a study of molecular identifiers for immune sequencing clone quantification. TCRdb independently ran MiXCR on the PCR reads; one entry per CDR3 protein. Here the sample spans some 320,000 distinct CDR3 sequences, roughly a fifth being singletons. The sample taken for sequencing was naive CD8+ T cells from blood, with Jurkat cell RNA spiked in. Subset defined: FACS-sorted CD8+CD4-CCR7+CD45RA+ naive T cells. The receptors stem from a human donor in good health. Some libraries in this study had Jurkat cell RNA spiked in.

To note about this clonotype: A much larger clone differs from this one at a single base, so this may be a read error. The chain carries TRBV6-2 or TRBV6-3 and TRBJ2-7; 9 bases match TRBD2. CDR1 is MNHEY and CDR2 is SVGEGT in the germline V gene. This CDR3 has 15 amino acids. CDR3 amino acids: CASSYSERGAYEQHF. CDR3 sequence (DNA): TGTGCCAGCAGTTACTCGGAGCGGGGGGCCTACGAGCAGCACTTC.

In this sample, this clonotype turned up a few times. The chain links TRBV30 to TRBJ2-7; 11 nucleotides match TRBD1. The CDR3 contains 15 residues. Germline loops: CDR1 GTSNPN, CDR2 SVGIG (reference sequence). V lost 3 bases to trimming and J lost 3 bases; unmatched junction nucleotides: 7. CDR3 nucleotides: TGTGCCTGGAGCATCGGACAGGGGGCTTTCTACGAGCAGTACTTC. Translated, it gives CAWSIGQGAFYEQYF.

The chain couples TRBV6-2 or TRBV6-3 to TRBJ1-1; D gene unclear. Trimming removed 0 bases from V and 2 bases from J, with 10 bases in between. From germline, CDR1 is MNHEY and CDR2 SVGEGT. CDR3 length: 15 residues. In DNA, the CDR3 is TGTGCCAGCAGTTACTCTTTTGACTCCAACACTGAAGCTTTCTTT. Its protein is CASSYSFDSNTEAFF.

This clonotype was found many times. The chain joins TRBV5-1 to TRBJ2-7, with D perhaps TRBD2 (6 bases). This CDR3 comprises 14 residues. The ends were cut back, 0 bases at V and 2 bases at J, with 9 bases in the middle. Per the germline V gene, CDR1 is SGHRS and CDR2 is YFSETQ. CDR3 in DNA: TGCGCCAGCAGCTTGGGGGGGGTAACCTACGAGCAGTACTTC. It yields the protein CASSLGGVTYEQYF. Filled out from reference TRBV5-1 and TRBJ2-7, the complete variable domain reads KAGVTQTPRYLIKTRGQQVTLSCSPISGHRSVSWYQQTPGQGLQFLFEYFSETQRNKGNFPGRFSGRQFSNSRSEMNVSTLELGDSALYLCASSLGGVTYEQYFGPGTRLTVT.

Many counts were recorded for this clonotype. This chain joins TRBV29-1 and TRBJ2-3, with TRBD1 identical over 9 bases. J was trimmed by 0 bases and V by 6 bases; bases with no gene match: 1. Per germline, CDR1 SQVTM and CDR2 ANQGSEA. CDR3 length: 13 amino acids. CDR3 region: CSVGTGSTDTQYF. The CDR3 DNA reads TGCAGCGTGGGGACAGGGAGCACAGATACGCAGTATTTT.

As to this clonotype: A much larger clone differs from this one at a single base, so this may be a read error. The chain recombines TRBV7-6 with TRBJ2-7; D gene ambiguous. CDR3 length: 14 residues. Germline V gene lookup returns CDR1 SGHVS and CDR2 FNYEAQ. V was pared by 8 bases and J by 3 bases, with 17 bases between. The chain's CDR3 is CASGPDPAHYEQYF. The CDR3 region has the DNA TGTGCCAGCGGCCCCGACCCGGCGCACTACGAGCAGTACTTC. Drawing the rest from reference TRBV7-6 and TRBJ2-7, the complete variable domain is GAGVSQSPRYKVTKRGQDVALRCDPISGHVSLYWYRQALGQGPEFLTYFNYEAQQDKSGLPNDRFSAERPEGSISTLTIQRTEQRDSAMYRCASGPDPAHYEQYFGPGTRLTVT.

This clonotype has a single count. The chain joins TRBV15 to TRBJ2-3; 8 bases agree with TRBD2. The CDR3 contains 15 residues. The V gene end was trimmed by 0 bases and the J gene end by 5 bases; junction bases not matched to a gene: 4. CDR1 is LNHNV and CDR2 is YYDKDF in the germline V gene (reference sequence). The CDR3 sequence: CATSREGRGVDTQYF. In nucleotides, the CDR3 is TGTGCCACCAGCAGAGAAGGGCGGGGGGTAGATACGCAGTATTTT. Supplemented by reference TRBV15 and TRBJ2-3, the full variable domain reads DAMVIQNPRYQVTQFGKPVTLSCSQTLNHNVMYWYQQKSSQAPKLLFHYYDKDFNNEADTPDNFQSRRPNTSFCFLDIRSPGLGDTAMYLCATSREGRGVDTQYFGPGTRLTVL.

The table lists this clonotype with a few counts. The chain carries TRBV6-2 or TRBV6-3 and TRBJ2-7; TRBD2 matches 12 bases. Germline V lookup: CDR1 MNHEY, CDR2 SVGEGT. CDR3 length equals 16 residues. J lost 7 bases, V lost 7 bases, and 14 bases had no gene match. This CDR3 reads CASNPLAGGGVAEQYF. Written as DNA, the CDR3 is TGTGCCAGCAACCCCCTAGCGGGAGGGGGGGTCGCGGAGCAGTACTTC.

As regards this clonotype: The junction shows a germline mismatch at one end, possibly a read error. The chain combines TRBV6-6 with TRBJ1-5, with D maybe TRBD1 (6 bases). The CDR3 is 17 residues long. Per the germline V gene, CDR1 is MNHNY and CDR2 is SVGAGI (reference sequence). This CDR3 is CASSRDRIPYSNQPQHF. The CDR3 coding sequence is TGTGCCAGCAGTCGCGACAGGATTCCTTATAGCAATCAGCCCCAACATTTT.

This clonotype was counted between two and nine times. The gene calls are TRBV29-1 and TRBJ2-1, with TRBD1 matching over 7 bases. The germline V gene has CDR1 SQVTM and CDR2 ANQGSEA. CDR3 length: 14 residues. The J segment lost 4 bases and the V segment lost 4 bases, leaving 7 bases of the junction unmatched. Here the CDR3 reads CSVVGTARYNEQFF. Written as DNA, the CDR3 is TGCAGCGTTGTAGGGACAGCGAGGTACAATGAGCAGTTCTTC.

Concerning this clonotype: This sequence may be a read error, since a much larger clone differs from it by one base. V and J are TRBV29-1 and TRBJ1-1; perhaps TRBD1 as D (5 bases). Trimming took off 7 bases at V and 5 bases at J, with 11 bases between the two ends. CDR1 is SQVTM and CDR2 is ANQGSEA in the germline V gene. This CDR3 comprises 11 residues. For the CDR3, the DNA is TGCAGCGCCGAGGGGTCTACTGAAGCTTTCTTT. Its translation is CSAEGSTEAFF.

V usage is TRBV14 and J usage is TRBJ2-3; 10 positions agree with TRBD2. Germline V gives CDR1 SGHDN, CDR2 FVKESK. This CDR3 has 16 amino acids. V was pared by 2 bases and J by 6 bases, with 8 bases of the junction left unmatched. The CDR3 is CASSQLAGERGDTQYF. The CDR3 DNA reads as TGTGCCAGCAGCCAACTAGCGGGAGAGCGGGGGGATACGCAGTATTTT.

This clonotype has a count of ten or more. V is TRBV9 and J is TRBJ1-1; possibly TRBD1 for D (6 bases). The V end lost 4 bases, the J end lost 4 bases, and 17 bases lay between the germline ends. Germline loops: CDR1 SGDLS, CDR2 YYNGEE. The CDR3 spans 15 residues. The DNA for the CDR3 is TGTGCCAGCAGCCACGACAGGATTCCCGGCACTGAAGCTTTCTTT. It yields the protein CASSHDRIPGTEAFF.

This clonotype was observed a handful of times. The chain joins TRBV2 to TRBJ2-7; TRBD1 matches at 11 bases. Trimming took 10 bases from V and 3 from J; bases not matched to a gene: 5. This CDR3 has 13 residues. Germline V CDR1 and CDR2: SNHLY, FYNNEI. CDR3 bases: TGTGCCACCCGGACAGGGGGCAACTACGAGCAGTACTTC. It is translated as CATRTGGNYEQYF.

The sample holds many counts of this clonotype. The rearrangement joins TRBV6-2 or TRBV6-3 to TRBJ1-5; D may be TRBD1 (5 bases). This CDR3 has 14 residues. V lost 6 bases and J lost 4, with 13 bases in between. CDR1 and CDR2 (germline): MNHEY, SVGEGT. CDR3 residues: CASSLTAFNQPQHF. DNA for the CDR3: TGTGCCAGCAGCCTGACAGCCTTTAATCAGCCCCAGCATTTT.

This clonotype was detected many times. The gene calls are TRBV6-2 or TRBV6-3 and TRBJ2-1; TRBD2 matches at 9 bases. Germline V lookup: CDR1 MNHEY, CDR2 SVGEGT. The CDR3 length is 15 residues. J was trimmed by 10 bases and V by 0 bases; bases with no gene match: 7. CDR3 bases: TGTGCCAGCAGTTACTCGCTAGCGGGGTACGGGGAGCAGTTCTTC. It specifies CASSYSLAGYGEQFF.